The following is a T cell receptor (beta chain) sequence with its context. Its specificity is not known. This entry is derived from a study of T cell responses to AZD1222 COVID-19 vaccine. Study results and caveats: The donor group comprised mostly white British people and more females; the analysis possibly underestimated clonal diversity. Seropositive status at baseline applied to only five or six AZD1222 recipients.

Sequencing was performed with immunoSEQ multiplex PCR; in TCRdb, only in-frame clones are kept and a portion is missing. The sample contains fewer than 6,000 clones, approximately 90% of which appear only once. The specimen comprised peripheral blood, sampled 28 days after the second AZD1222 dose. This TCR was recovered from an adult who received the AZD1222 COVID-19 vaccine.

The CDR3 protein is CASSYRGPYEQYF. In nucleotides, the CDR3 is TGTGCCAGCAGCTACAGGGGGCCCTACGAGCAGTACTTC. This chain connects TRBV28 to TRBJ2-7; 9 bases are a match to TRBD1. Trimming at V came to 6 bases and at J to 2 bases, leaving 2 bases not matched to a gene. The CDR3 runs to 13 residues. Germline lookup yields CDR1 MDHEN and CDR2 SYDVKM.